This TCR beta chain emerged from a study of T cells in Graves' hyperthyroidism and ophthalmopathy (dated by TCRdb to between 2017 and 2020). At the level of the whole study: Peripheral blood was collected at initial diagnosis, before any treatment. A discovery cohort of approximately 97 patients, about 43 with Graves' ophthalmopathy and approximately 57 with stable Graves' hyperthyroidism, was used to find distinguishing TCR V-J signatures. Prospective prediction of ophthalmopathy was tested in an independent validation cohort of fewer than 20 hyperthyroidism patients and 15 to 17 patients who later progressed to ophthalmopathy. The roughly 91 discovery patients were randomly split 7:3 into training and test sets. In over five Graves' hyperthyroidism patients, the study also compared T-cell repertoires from thyroid tissue with T-cell repertoires from blood. Following sampling, methimazole starting at 30 mg daily was given to hyperthyroidism patients, and high-dose intravenous methylprednisolone was given to ophthalmopathy patients. According to the paper, TCR Vbeta CDR3 sequencing was carried out on some 140 peripheral blood samples, which came from some 41 ophthalmopathy, around 75 hyperthyroidism and about 17 progressor patients. The study at large found these results: Most expanded thyroid clonotypes (frequency above 0.001) were also detected in blood, a finding suggesting that blood repertoires may reflect thyroid immune responses. In validation, the model predicted progression to ophthalmopathy a median of roughly 6.2 months before onset, with about 64% sensitivity and nearly 75% specificity. In cross-validation, a model built on a 13 V-J signature told ophthalmopathy apart from stable hyperthyroidism with 85% to 90% sensitivity and roughly 81% specificity, and in testing the same model reached 80%/75%. No statistical method was used to fix the sample size in advance, and group allocation was not hidden from the investigators.

In the ophthalmopathy patients, disease was moderately to severely active, with a Clinical Activity Score of 3 or more, a NOSPECS grade of 4 or more, and a duration of less than 3 months. Patients with uncontrolled infections, other autoimmune diseases, pregnancy or lactation were excluded. Clinical symptoms, serum thyroxine and TRAb, thyroid ultrasound, and orbital computed tomography formed the basis for the diagnoses. PBMCs were isolated from about 9.1 ml of fresh peripheral blood by Ficoll-Paque density gradient centrifugation. Total RNA was extracted using Trizol reagent, and RNA quality was assessed on an Agilent 2100 Bioanalyzer. With respect to this clonotype: It has no known antigen specificity. Base qualities are not at hand, and no much larger clone is one base apart.

The cysteine opens and the phenylalanine closes a CDR3 of 13 amino acids. Only the CDR3 portion is preserved as DNA: 39 bases, with reading frame beginning at the first base. In the germline V gene, CDR1 corresponds to SNHLY and CDR2 to FYNNEI. Here V drops 8 bases and J drops 0 bases, and the junction holds 3 bases not matched to any gene. The TCR beta CDR3 regions were amplified from the RNA transcripts. The TCR CDR3 was subjected to a first round of RT-PCR using the HTBI primer set and the Qiagen OneStep RT-PCR kit. A second multiplex PCR round built the libraries, followed by size selection and purification. Paired-end sequencing of the libraries was performed with 100 bp reads on an Illumina HiSeq2000. For the original study's pipeline: Raw data were processed with SOAPnuke, discarding reads with adapters, uncalled bases, mean Phred below 15, or no exact constant-primer or identifier match. High-quality paired reads were merged with COPE v1.2.5, and unique nucleotide sequences were defined as clonotypes. MiTCR v1.1 was used to align clonotypes to the IMGT TRBV, TRBD and TRBJ reference segments. Only V-J combinations with frequency above 0.0001, covering 99% to 99.2% of repertoires, were analysed. A TCS score was defined as the ratio between F50 (clonal expansion) and ExV (chaos), using BLOSUM62-based TCRdist between CDR3 peptides within each V-J. Welch's t-statistics and random forest reduced 500 to 550 V-J features to 13, which were used in a naive Bayes classifier (R e1071). The Morisita-Horn index was used to measure how similar the thyroid and blood repertoires were. TCRdb trimmed the raw reads at Q25, called clones with MiXCR and kept productive beta chains. Identical CDR3 proteins give one entry, which carries the most common genes and DNA. In this record, the V and J calls reflect TCRdb's handling and not the investigators' own analysis. Counted in this sample were fewer than 750,000 distinct CDR3 sequences; about 15% of them appeared once. The ten largest clonotypes hold around 4.5% of the sample.

This clonotype originated in a woman aged 40 to 50 with Graves' ophthalmopathy. The chain links TRBV2 with TRBJ2-7; 8 central bases correspond to TRBD2. Sequenced input: blood. The nucleotide sequence is given as TGTGCCAGCGGAGCGGGGGACTCCTACGAGCAGTACTTC. Translated, this is CASGAGDSYEQYF. Reference TRBV2 and TRBJ2-7 genes cover what lies past the CDR3, so the full variable domain is EPEVTQTPSHQVTQMGQEVILRCVPISNHLYFYWYRQILGQKVEFLVSFYNNEISEKSEIFDDQFSVERPDGSNFTLKIRSTKLEDSAMYFCASGAGDSYEQYFGPGTRLTVT.